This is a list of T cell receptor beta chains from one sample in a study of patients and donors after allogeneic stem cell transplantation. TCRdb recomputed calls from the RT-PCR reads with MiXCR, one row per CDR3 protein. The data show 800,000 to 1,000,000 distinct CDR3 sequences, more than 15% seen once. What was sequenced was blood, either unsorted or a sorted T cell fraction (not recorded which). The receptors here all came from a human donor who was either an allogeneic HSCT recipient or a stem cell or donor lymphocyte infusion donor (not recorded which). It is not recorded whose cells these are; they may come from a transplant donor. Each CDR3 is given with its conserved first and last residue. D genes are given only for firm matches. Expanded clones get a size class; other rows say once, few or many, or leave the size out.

TGTGCCAGCAGTGATCTTTATAGCAATCAGCCCCAGCATTTT	CASSDLYSNQPQHF	-	TRBV2	-	TRBJ1-5
TGTGCCAGCAGCCCGGACAGGGCCTACGAGCAGTACTTC	CASSPDRAYEQYF	many	TRBV27	TRBD1	TRBJ2-7
TGTGCCAGCAGTTTATCGTCCTTCAGGGTTGAGACCCAGTACTTC	CASSLSSFRVETQYF	-	TRBV27	-	TRBJ2-5
TGTGCCACCAGTGATCGATCCAGGGTTGATAACGGGGAGCTGTTTTTT	CATSDRSRVDNGELFF	-	TRBV24-1	-	TRBJ2-2
TGCGCCAGCAGCCAAGGGACTATCCACAGTGATACGCAGTATTTT	CASSQGTIHSDTQYF	many	TRBV5-1	TRBD2	TRBJ2-3
TGCGCCAGCAGCCATTGGACTAGCGGGGGGGGCACTAGCACAGATACGCAGTATTTT	CASSHWTSGGGTSTDTQYF	few	TRBV4-3	TRBD2	TRBJ2-3
TGCGCCAGCAGCTTTAACGGACAGACTGGAAATTCACCCCTCCACTTT	CASSFNGQTGNSPLHF	many	TRBV5-1	-	TRBJ1-6
TGCAGCGTTGCTGGGGGGTTTAGTGGCTACACCTTC	CSVAGGFSGYTF	-	TRBV29-1	-	TRBJ1-2
TGCAGTGCTAGGGTAGCGGGAGGGCAAAACACCGGGGAGCTGTTTTTT	CSARVAGGQNTGELFF	-	TRBV20-1	TRBD2	TRBJ2-2
TGTGCCAGCAACGGAGCGGGGGGGCACACAGATACGCAGTATTTT	CASNGAGGHTDTQYF	few	TRBV6-4	TRBD2	TRBJ2-3
TGTGCCAGCAGTTTCGCAGAATACAATGAGCAGTTCTTC	CASSFAEYNEQFF	many	TRBV12-3/TRBV12-4	-	TRBJ2-1
TGTGCCAGCAGCCGGGGACTTAGAGGTCCAGGCGATGAGCAGTTCTTC	CASSRGLRGPGDEQFF	few	TRBV12-3/TRBV12-4	-	TRBJ2-1
TGTGCCAGCAGCTTAGGGCTAGCGATCATCCAACCAAACAATGAGCAGTTCTTC	CASSLGLAIIQPNNEQFF	few	TRBV7-8	-	TRBJ2-1
TGTGCCAGCAGTTTAGACCCCTGGGACGGGAACACTGAAGCTTTCTTT	CASSLDPWDGNTEAFF	few	TRBV12-3/TRBV12-4	-	TRBJ1-1
TGCAGCGTTGAAGTCGGTGGGCAAGAGACCCAGTACTTC	CSVEVGGQETQYF	once	TRBV29-1	-	TRBJ2-5
TGCAGTGCTTTCCCGGGACAGGGGGTTCAGCCCCAGCATTTT	CSAFPGQGVQPQHF	-	TRBV20-1	TRBD1	TRBJ1-5
TGCGCCAGCAGCCAAGACATGAGCTCCTACGAGCAGTACTTC	CASSQDMSSYEQYF	few	TRBV5-1	-	TRBJ2-7
TGTGCCAGCAGCTTAACGCGGGAGGAATACAATGAGCAGTTCTTC	CASSLTREEYNEQFF	-	TRBV7-3	TRBD2	TRBJ2-1
TGTGCCAGCAGTCGACAGCAGGGGCCCCAAGAGACCCAGTACTTC	CASSRQQGPQETQYF	-	TRBV9	-	TRBJ2-5
TGCGCCAGCAGCTTGGAGGCTAGTAATATGGAGACCCAGTACTTC	CASSLEASNMETQYF	-	TRBV5-1	-	TRBJ2-5
TGCAGTGCTAGAGATACGGGCAGATCTAATGAAAAACTGTTTTTT	CSARDTGRSNEKLFF	many	TRBV20-1	-	TRBJ1-4
TGCGCCAGCAGCCCAAAACAGGGTTTCTTCTATGGCTACACCTTC	CASSPKQGFFYGYTF	-	TRBV4-3	-	TRBJ1-2
TGCGCCAGCAGCCAAGAGAGTCGGGGGGCCTCCGAGACCCAGTACTTC	CASSQESRGASETQYF	-	TRBV4-1	-	TRBJ2-5
TGTGCCAGCAGTGGCGGAGGGCCCAGGGGGGGCTACACCTTC	CASSGGGPRGGYTF	-	TRBV2	TRBD1	TRBJ1-2
TGTGCCAGCAGCTACCGGGACATCCTTTACGAGCAGTACTTC	CASSYRDILYEQYF	once	TRBV13	-	TRBJ2-7
TGCAGTGCTTCCAGGGTGTCGGAGACCCAGTACTTC	CSASRVSETQYF	-	TRBV20-1	-	TRBJ2-5
TGCGCCAGCAGCCTAGGGACTAGCAGGCTGGCAGATACGCAGTATTTT	CASSLGTSRLADTQYF	-	TRBV5-1	TRBD2	TRBJ2-3